These 8 T cell receptor beta chains came from one sample sequenced in a study of blood T cell repertoires in COVID-19. Sequenced by immunoSEQ multiplex PCR; TCRdb stores in-frame clones only, minus some. The sample yields some 290,000 clones, roughly 86% seen once. The sample consisted of PBMCs or T cells enriched from blood (not recorded which). Source of these receptors: a woman aged 25 to 39 who had recovered from COVID-19.

This chain joins TRBV9 and TRBJ2-2; 12 nucleotides line up with TRBD2. This CDR3 spans 17 amino acids. The germline V gene encodes CDR1 SGDLS and CDR2 YYNGEE. After removal of 3 bases from V and 5 bases from J, the junction contained 8 bases not matched to a gene. CDR3 DNA sequence: TGTGCCAGCAGCGCGAGACTAGCGGGAGAGACAACCGGGGAGCTGTTTTTT. Translating gives CASSARLAGETTGELFF.

In DNA, the CDR3 is TGTGCCAGCAGCCAAGATCGGGGCGGGGACAGGGTTAAAGATACGCAGTATTTT. Its protein product is CASSQDRGGDRVKDTQYF. This chain connects TRBV4-2 to TRBJ2-3, with TRBD1 matching over 9 bases. With V trimmed by 0 bases and J by 5 bases, 12 bases remained unmatched. CDR1 LGHNA and CDR2 YNFKEQ come from the germline V gene. CDR3 size: 18 residues.

The chain uses TRBV9 and TRBJ2-2; D unresolved. V dropped 5 bases and J dropped 5 bases, with 7 bases sitting between them. CDR1 is SGDLS and CDR2 is YYNGEE in the germline V gene. This CDR3 contains 12 residues. CDR3 region: CASREETGELFF. As DNA, the CDR3 is TGTGCCAGCAGAGAGGAAACCGGGGAGCTGTTTTTT. Full variable domain (missing parts from reference TRBV9 and TRBJ2-2): DSGVTQTPKHLITATGQRVTLRCSPRSGDLSVYWYQQSLDQGLQFLIQYYNGEERAKGNILERFSAQQFPDLHSELNLSSLELGDSALYFCASREETGELFFGEGSRLTVL.

The chain has TRBV18 and TRBJ2-3, with 8 bases fitting TRBD2. Trimming took 4 bases from V and 4 from J; bases not matched to a gene: 10. Per germline, CDR1 KGHSH and CDR2 LQKENI. The length of the CDR3 is 16 residues. The CDR3 nucleotides read TGTGCCAGCTCACAAACCGGGACTAGACTGTCAGATACGCAGTATTTT. This sequence encodes CASSQTGTRLSDTQYF.

The genes are TRBV11-2 and TRBJ1-1; D remains ambiguous. The CDR3 loop spans 14 amino acids. Trimming removed 2 bases from V and 3 bases from J, with 10 bases in between. The V gene's germline CDR1 is SGHAT and CDR2 FQNNGV. CDR3 amino acids: CASSLSGGYTEAFF. The DNA for the CDR3 is TGTGCCAGCAGCTTATCAGGAGGGTACACTGAAGCTTTCTTT.

The rearrangement uses TRBV12-3 or TRBV12-4 and TRBJ2-7, with D maybe TRBD2 (5 bases). With 7 bases removed from V and 6 bases from J, the gap between germline ends came to 13 bases. The CDR3 length is 12 residues. The chain's CDR3 is CASNTVATEQYF. CDR3 DNA: TGTGCCAGCAATACCGTAGCGACCGAGCAGTACTTC.

The chain recombines TRBV9 with TRBJ2-1, with 11 bases identical to TRBD2. V lost 3 bases and J lost 7; bases outside the gene matches: 9. The CDR3 sequence is 16 residues long. Germline V gene data show CDR1 as SGDLS and CDR2 as YYNGEE. CDR3 residues: CASSEGLADPGNEQFF. Written as DNA, the CDR3 is TGTGCCAGCAGCGAGGGACTAGCGGACCCTGGGAATGAGCAGTTCTTC.

This clone was picked up one time. The chain combines TRBV27 with TRBJ2-7, with 7 bases matching TRBD1. The CDR3 covers 15 residues. Germline-derived CDR1 and CDR2 are MNHEY and SMNVEV (reference sequence). With V trimmed by 3 bases and J by 2 bases, 7 bases remained unmatched. The CDR3 region has the DNA TGTGCCAGCAGTTTTCAGGGACAGCATACCTACGAGCAGTACTTC. This translates into CASSFQGQHTYEQYF.